A single sample is the source of the 17 T cell receptor beta chains below, sequenced in a study of CD8 T cells in Susac syndrome. Reverse transcription of roughly 0.45 to 1 ug RNA was performed with random hexamers. MiXCR, run by TCRdb on the immunoSEQ multiplex PCR reads, gives a single entry per CDR3 protein. In the table there are approximately 77,000 distinct CDR3 sequences, under 95% of which are singletons. Sequencing input: CD4+ T cells from PBMCs. These receptors originate from a human donor with Susac syndrome.

This chain connects TRBV23-1 to TRBJ2-1, with D maybe TRBD1 (6 bases). TRBV23-1 is flagged as an ORF with uncertain function. CDR3 length equals 15 residues. V lost 5 bases to trimming and J lost 5 bases, with 16 bases between them. CDR3 bases: TGCGCCAGCAGTTTCGACAGGATGTCGAACAATGAGCAGTTCTTC. This encodes CASSFDRMSNNEQFF.

The rearrangement uses TRBV12-3 or TRBV12-4 and TRBJ1-5; D is undetermined. The CDR3 loop spans 12 amino acids. The ends were cut back, 6 bases at V and 6 bases at J, with 9 bases in the middle. The DNA of the CDR3 is TGTGCCAGCAGCTCCGATCGTCAGCCCCAGCATTTT. This translates into CASSSDRQPQHF.

The chain carries TRBV6-5 and TRBJ2-1; a possible D gene is TRBD2 (6 bases). CDR3 length equals 16 residues. Trimming stripped 0 bases from V and 6 bases from J, with 15 bases between. CDR1 MNHEY and CDR2 SVGAGI come from the germline V gene. CDR3 nucleotide sequence: TGTGCCAGCAGTTACTCTTGGAGGGCCCTCGTCAATGAGCAGTTCTTC. Translating it yields CASSYSWRALVNEQFF.

The chain carries TRBV6-1 and TRBJ1-3, with D maybe TRBD1 (6 bases). Trimming removed 5 bases at V and 0 bases at J, with 14 bases between. Germline V CDR1 and CDR2: MNHNS, SASEGT. The CDR3 runs to 16 residues. The CDR3 sequence: CASSPGQAFSGNTIYF. CDR3 DNA sequence: TGTGCCAGCAGTCCGGGACAAGCCTTCTCTGGAAACACCATATATTTT.

V and J are TRBV11-2 and TRBJ1-2, with D possibly being TRBD1 (6 bases). Per the germline V gene, CDR1 is SGHAT and CDR2 is FQNNGV. This CDR3 is 14 amino acids long. The V end was cut by 5 bases, the J end by 3 bases, with 13 bases between. The CDR3 nucleotides read TGTGCCAGCAGCCCTAGACGGACAGACTATGGCTACACCTTC. This sequence encodes CASSPRRTDYGYTF.

The chain employs TRBV18 and TRBJ2-1, with D perhaps TRBD1 or TRBD2 (5 bases each). This CDR3 is 14 amino acids long. The V gene lost 4 bases and the J gene lost 0 bases, with 7 bases spanning the gap. CDR1 and CDR2 from the germline V gene are KGHSH and LQKENI. This CDR3 is CASSQGPSYNEQFF. In DNA, the CDR3 is TGTGCCAGCTCACAGGGACCCTCCTACAATGAGCAGTTCTTC.

This clonotype was seen only once. V usage is TRBV14 and J usage is TRBJ2-7, with unresolved D. In germline, CDR1 is SGHDN, CDR2 FVKESK. CDR3 length: 10 residues. Deletions cut 4 bases from V and 12 bases from J, with 10 bases between. The CDR3 loop is CASSPVCPYF. In nucleotides, the CDR3 is TGTGCCAGCAGCCCGGTTTGTCCGTACTTC. The entire variable domain, with the rest obtained from reference TRBV14 and TRBJ2-7, is as follows: EAGVTQFPSHSVIEKGQTVTLRCDPISGHDNLYWYRRVMGKEIKFLLHFVKESKQDESGMPNNRFLAERTGGTYSTLKVQPAELEDSGVYFCASSPVCPYFGPGTRLTVT.

V gene TRBV6-5 combines with J gene TRBJ2-3; no definite D call. The CDR3 has 11 amino acids. V gave up 10 bases and J gave up 8 bases, with 13 bases separating them. CDR1 is MNHEY, CDR2 SVGAGI, per germline. The CDR3 nucleotides read TGTGCCACCAAGCTTTCGGGTACGCAGTATTTT. Protein: CATKLSGTQYF.

The chain couples TRBV3-1 to TRBJ2-1; 9 bases fit TRBD2. The length of the CDR3 is 19 residues. The germline V gene has CDR1 LGHDT and CDR2 YNNKEL (reference sequence). The V and J ends lost 0 bases and 0 bases, in that order; junction bases with no gene match: 9. CDR3 coding DNA: TGTGCCAGCAGCCAAGAAGGGCGGGAGGGACCCAGCTCCTACAATGAGCAGTTCTTC. Its translation is CASSQEGREGPSSYNEQFF.

The V gene is TRBV5-4, the J gene TRBJ2-1, with 13 bases that match TRBD2. Germline V gene lookup returns CDR1 SGHNT and CDR2 YYREEE (reference sequence). Germline trimming cut 0 bases from V and 9 bases from J; bases unmatched to any gene: 6. The CDR3 contains 16 residues. CDR3 in DNA: TGTGCCAGCAGCTTGGGGACTAGCGGGAGTATAGGTGAGCAGTTCTTC. Encoded protein: CASSLGTSGSIGEQFF.

The rearrangement uses TRBV6-4 and TRBJ2-1; D is undetermined. The CDR3 contains 13 residues. Germline lookup yields CDR1 MRHNA and CDR2 SNTAGT. The ends were cut back, 7 bases at V and 10 bases at J, with 17 bases in the middle. As DNA, the CDR3 is TGTGCCAGCATTTCAGGCCTCGAAAGCGAGCAGTTCTTC. Its protein product is CASISGLESEQFF.

This clonotype was observed a handful of times. The chain is built from TRBV18 and TRBJ2-7; D perhaps matches TRBD2 (5 bases). V was trimmed by 3 bases and J by 3 bases, leaving 6 bases between them. The length of the CDR3 is 12 residues. Germline V lookup: CDR1 KGHSH, CDR2 LQKENI. This chain's CDR3 is CASSPGSYEQYF. CDR3 coding DNA: TGTGCCAGCTCACCGGGGAGCTACGAGCAGTACTTC.

The gene calls are TRBV28 and TRBJ2-7; TRBD2 might be the D (6 bases). From germline, CDR1 is MDHEN and CDR2 SYDVKM. The CDR3 runs to 13 residues. V dropped 7 bases and J dropped 1 base, with 11 bases sitting between them. CDR3 sequence (DNA): TGTGCCAGCACCCCGGGGGTTTCCTACGAGCAGTACTTC. Translation gives CASTPGVSYEQYF.

V gene TRBV16 combines with J gene TRBJ1-6; 7 nucleotides agree with TRBD1. Trimming cost V 6 bases and J 6 bases; bases outside gene matches: 8. CDR3 size: 15 residues. Germline values: CDR1 KGHSY, CDR2 FQNENV. DNA of the CDR3: TGTGCCAGCAGGGAGGGACAGAAATTTAATTCACCCCTCCACTTT. This encodes CASREGQKFNSPLHF.

The V call is TRBV20-1, the J call TRBJ2-1; 10 bases agree with TRBD2. V trimming: 5 bases; J trimming: 15 bases; junction bases outside the gene matches: 22. CDR1 and CDR2 (germline): DFQATT, SNEGSKA (reference sequence). The CDR3 is 16 residues long. The CDR3, as DNA: TGCAGTGCTGGGATCGACGGTTCTCCAGCGGGAGGGCCTGGGTTCTTC. As protein: CSAGIDGSPAGGPGFF.

This clonotype was seen just once. One junction end disagrees with the germline gene, perhaps due to a read error. This chain uses TRBV29-1 with TRBJ1-1, with D perhaps matching TRBD1 (5 bases). This CDR3 spans 14 amino acids. Germline lookup yields CDR1 SQVTM and CDR2 ANQGSEA. The CDR3 nucleotides read TGCAGCGTTGTGCCCCGGGACGTGAACACTGAAGGTTTCTTT. Protein: CSVVPRDVNTEGFF.

The chain recombines TRBV5-4 with TRBJ2-7; 7 bases align to TRBD1. The CDR3 consists of 15 residues. The germline CDR1 and CDR2 sequences are SGHNT and YYREEE (reference sequence). The junction had 7 bases not matched to a gene; V was cut back by 4 bases and J by 0 bases. The CDR3 loop is CASSLRQGPSYEQYF. In nucleotides, the CDR3 is TGTGCCAGCAGCCTGAGACAGGGACCCTCCTACGAGCAGTACTTC. Filled out from reference TRBV5-4 and TRBJ2-7, the complete variable domain reads ETGVTQSPTHLIKTRGQQVTLRCSSQSGHNTVSWYQQALGQGPQFIFQYYREEENGRGNFPPRFSGLQFPNYSSELNVNALELDDSALYLCASSLRQGPSYEQYFGPGTRLTVT.